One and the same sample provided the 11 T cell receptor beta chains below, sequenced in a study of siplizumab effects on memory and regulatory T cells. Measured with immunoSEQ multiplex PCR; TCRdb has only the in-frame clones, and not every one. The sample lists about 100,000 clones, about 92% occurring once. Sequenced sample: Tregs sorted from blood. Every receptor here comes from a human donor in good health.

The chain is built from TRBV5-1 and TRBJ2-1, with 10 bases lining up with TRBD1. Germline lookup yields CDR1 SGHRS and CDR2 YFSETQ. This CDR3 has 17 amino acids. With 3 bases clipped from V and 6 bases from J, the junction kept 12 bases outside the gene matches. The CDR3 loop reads CASSYSPGTGVGNEQFF. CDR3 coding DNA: TGCGCCAGCAGCTATTCTCCCGGGACAGGGGTTGGCAATGAGCAGTTCTTC.

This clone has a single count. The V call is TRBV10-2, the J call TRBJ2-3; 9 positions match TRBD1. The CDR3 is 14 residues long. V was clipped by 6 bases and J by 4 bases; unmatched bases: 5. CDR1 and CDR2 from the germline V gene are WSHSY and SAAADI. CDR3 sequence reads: CASRGQGQADTQYF. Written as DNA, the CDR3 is TGCGCCAGCAGAGGACAGGGGCAAGCAGATACGCAGTATTTT.

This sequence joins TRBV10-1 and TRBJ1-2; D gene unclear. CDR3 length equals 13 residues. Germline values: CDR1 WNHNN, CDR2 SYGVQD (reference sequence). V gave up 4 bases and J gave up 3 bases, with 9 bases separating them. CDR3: CASSGSRHYGYTF. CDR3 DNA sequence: TGCGCCAGCAGTGGTTCCAGGCACTATGGCTACACCTTC.

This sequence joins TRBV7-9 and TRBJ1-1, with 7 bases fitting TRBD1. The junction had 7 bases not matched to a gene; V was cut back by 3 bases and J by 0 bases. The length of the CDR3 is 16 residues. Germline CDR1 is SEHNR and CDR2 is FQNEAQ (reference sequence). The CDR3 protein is CASSLILTGMNTEAFF. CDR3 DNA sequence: TGTGCCAGCAGCTTGATCCTGACAGGGATGAACACTGAAGCTTTCTTT.

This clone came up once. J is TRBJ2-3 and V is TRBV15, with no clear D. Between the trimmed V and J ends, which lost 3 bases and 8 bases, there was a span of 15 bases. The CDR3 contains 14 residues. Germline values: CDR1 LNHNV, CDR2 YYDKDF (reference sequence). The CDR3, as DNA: TGTGCCACCAGCAGCGGTCAGTTGTTTACTACGCAGTATTTT. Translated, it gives CATSSGQLFTTQYF.

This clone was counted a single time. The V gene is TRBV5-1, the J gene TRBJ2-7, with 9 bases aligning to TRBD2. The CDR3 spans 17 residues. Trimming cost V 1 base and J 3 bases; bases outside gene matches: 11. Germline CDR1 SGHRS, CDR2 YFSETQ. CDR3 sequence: CASSLKGSGGLIYEQYF. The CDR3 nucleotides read TGCGCCAGCAGCTTGAAAGGGAGCGGGGGGCTGATCTACGAGCAGTACTTC.

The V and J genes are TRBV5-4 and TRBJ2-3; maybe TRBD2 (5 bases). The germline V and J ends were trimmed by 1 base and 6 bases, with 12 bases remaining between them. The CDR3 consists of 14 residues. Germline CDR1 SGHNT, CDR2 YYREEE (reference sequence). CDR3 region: CASSLNSGPDTQYF. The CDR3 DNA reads TGTGCCAGCAGCTTGAACAGCGGCCCCGATACGCAGTATTTT.

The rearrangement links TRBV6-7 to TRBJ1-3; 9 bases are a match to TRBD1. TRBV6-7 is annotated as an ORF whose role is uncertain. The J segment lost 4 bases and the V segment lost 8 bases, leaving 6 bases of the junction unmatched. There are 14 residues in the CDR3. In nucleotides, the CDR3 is TGTGCCAGCCCGACGGACAGGGGAGGAAACACCATATATTTT. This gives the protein CASPTDRGGNTIYF.

The CDR3 here is CASSQGSRGSYEQYF. The CDR3 DNA is TGTGCCAGCAGCCAAGGGTCAAGGGGGTCCTACGAGCAGTACTTC. This chain links TRBV14 with TRBJ2-7; tentatively, D is TRBD1 (6 bases). Germline CDR1 SGHDN, CDR2 FVKESK. There are 15 residues in the CDR3. V lost 1 base and J 1 base, leaving 11 bases between the germline ends. Variable domain in full (rest from reference TRBV14 and TRBJ2-7): EAGVTQFPSHSVIEKGQTVTLRCDPISGHDNLYWYRRVMGKEIKFLLHFVKESKQDESGMPNNRFLAERTGGTYSTLKVQPAELEDSGVYFCASSQGSRGSYEQYFGPGTRLTVT.

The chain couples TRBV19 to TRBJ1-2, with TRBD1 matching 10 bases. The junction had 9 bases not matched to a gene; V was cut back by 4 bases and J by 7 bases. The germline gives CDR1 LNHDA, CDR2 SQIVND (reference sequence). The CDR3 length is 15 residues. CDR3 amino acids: CASSTRDRGYGGYTF. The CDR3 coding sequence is TGTGCCAGTAGTACCCGGGACAGGGGCTATGGTGGCTACACCTTC.

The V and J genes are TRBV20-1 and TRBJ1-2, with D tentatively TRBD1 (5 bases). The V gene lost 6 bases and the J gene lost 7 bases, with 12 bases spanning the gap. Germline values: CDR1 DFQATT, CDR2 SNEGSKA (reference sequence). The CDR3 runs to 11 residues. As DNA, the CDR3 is TGCAGTGCCCCGGGGGGGTTTGGCTACACCTTC. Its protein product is CSAPGGFGYTF.